The 5 T cell receptor beta chains listed next were all sequenced from one sample in a study of cytomegalovirus exposure and HLA in healthy donors. TCRdb's table, derived via immunoSEQ multiplex PCR, lists solely in-frame clones and lacks some. The sample shows some 170,000 clones, approximately 86% of them seen only once. The sequenced sample consisted of PBMCs. The receptor source for this set is a woman younger than 35 in good health and CMV-seronegative.

This rearrangement joins TRBV11-2 to TRBJ2-7; D remains unclear. The CDR3 spans 13 residues. CDR1 and CDR2 from the germline V gene are SGHAT and FQNNGV. V was pared by 1 base and J by 0 bases, with 4 bases between. The CDR3 DNA reads TGTGCCAGCAGCTTAGCGAGCTCCTACGAGCAGTACTTC. Translated, it gives CASSLASSYEQYF.

V is TRBV9 and J is TRBJ2-7; no clear D gene. The CDR3 extends over 14 amino acids. Germline V gene lookup returns CDR1 SGDLS and CDR2 YYNGEE. V was shortened by 1 base and J by 0 bases, with 8 bases between the two germline ends. This CDR3 is CASSVSSTSYEQYF. The CDR3 coding sequence is TGTGCCAGCAGCGTATCGTCTACCTCCTACGAGCAGTACTTC.

The chain uses TRBV4-2 and TRBJ1-5; D is unresolved. The CDR3 extends over 15 amino acids. CDR1 LGHNA and CDR2 YNFKEQ come from the germline V gene. Trimming stripped 0 bases from V and 1 base from J, with 7 bases between. CDR3: CASSQDWPSNQPQHF. The DNA for the CDR3 is TGTGCCAGCAGCCAAGATTGGCCGAGCAATCAGCCCCAGCATTTT.

The V gene is TRBV6-6, the J gene TRBJ1-1; perhaps TRBD1 as D (6 bases). CDR3 length: 15 residues. Germline V gives CDR1 MNHNY, CDR2 SVGAGI (reference sequence). Trimming took off 4 bases at V and 0 bases at J, with 12 bases between the two ends. The CDR3 nucleotides read TGTGCCAGCAGTTCGGGTACAGGGCTGAACACTGAAGCTTTCTTT. It specifies CASSSGTGLNTEAFF.

The V and J genes are TRBV9 and TRBJ2-5; 11 nucleotides align to TRBD2. After removal of 0 bases from V and 2 bases from J, the junction contained 3 bases not matched to a gene. In germline, CDR1 is SGDLS, CDR2 YYNGEE. This CDR3 has 16 residues. The CDR3 spells CASSVATSGRQETQYF. In DNA form, the CDR3 reads TGTGCCAGCAGCGTAGCAACTAGCGGGAGACAAGAGACCCAGTACTTC.